These 32 T cell receptor beta chains share one sample of origin, sequenced in a study of CD8+CD57+ T cells in acquired aplastic anemia. The study profiled TCR beta VDJ and CDR3 using genomic DNA as template. TCRdb analysed the reads with MiXCR anew, one entry per CDR3 protein. The sample comprises approximately 470,000 distinct CDR3 sequences, around a third of which are singletons, and around 0.82% rests with the top ten. Sequencing was done on patients that had shown CD8+CD57+ cell expansion by flow cytometry. The sequencing input was sorted CD4+, CD8+, or CD8+CD57+ T cells (not recorded which) from PBMCs. These receptors all stem from a human donor with aplastic anemia.

The rearrangement joins TRBV6-1 to TRBJ1-4; the D is unclear. The CDR3 totals 13 residues. V lost 6 bases and J 4 bases, leaving 9 bases between the germline ends. The germline CDR1 and CDR2 sequences are MNHNS and SASEGT. CDR3: CASSGVNNEKLFF. CDR3 in DNA: TGTGCCAGCAGCGGGGTAAATAATGAAAAACTGTTTTTT.

V usage is TRBV20-1 and J usage is TRBJ1-1, with a tentative D call TRBD1 (5 bases). This CDR3 has 17 amino acids. V shed 1 base and J shed 0 bases, with 18 bases lying between them. Germline V gives CDR1 DFQATT, CDR2 SNEGSKA (reference sequence). CDR3 in DNA: TGCAGTGCTAGAGCCTGGGGCCCGACAGTTATGAACACTGAAGCTTTCTTT. Amino acid sequence: CSARAWGPTVMNTEAFF.

The gene calls are TRBV7-2 and TRBJ2-5; 10 nucleotides agree with TRBD1. Germline V gene lookup returns CDR1 SGHTA and CDR2 FQGNSA. V lost 2 bases to trimming and J lost 5 bases; unmatched junction nucleotides: 5. The CDR3 is 15 residues long. The CDR3 reads CASSLRQGAGETQYF. The CDR3 DNA is TGTGCCAGCAGCTTAAGACAGGGGGCCGGGGAGACCCAGTACTTC.

This clonotype has a count of ten or more. The chain uses TRBV10-1 and TRBJ2-1; TRBD1 matches at 7 bases. The CDR3 is made up of 16 amino acids. Germline CDR1 reads WNHNN; CDR2 reads SYGVQD (reference sequence). V was clipped by 1 base and J by 3 bases; unmatched bases: 6. The chain's CDR3 is CASSEFRDSNYNEQFF. DNA for the CDR3: TGCGCCAGCAGTGAGTTCCGGGACAGCAACTACAATGAGCAGTTCTTC.

In its sample, this clonotype was seen many times. This chain uses TRBV15 with TRBJ2-1; TRBD2 matches 7 bases. J was trimmed by 2 bases and V by 8 bases; bases with no gene match: 3. CDR1 and CDR2 (germline): LNHNV, YYDKDF (reference sequence). The CDR3 contains 13 residues. The CDR3 loop reads CATGGTTYNEQFF. The DNA of the CDR3 is TGTGCCACCGGGGGGACTACCTACAATGAGCAGTTCTTC.

The J gene is TRBJ1-6, the V gene TRBV6-1, with a tentative D call TRBD1 (6 bases). The CDR3 extends over 14 amino acids. V shed 0 bases and J shed 11 bases, with 11 bases lying between them. Germline CDR1 reads MNHNS; CDR2 reads SASEGT. CDR3 in amino acids: CASSEAQGDPPLHF. The CDR3 DNA sequence: TGTGCCAGCAGTGAAGCACAGGGTGATCCACCCCTCCACTTT.

The chain has TRBV7-2 and TRBJ1-2; 11 bases line up with TRBD1. Trimming took 0 bases from V and 7 from J; bases not matched to a gene: 4. CDR1 SGHTA and CDR2 FQGNSA come from the germline V gene. The CDR3 sequence is 15 residues long. Here the CDR3 reads CASSLAGQGALGYTF. In nucleotides, the CDR3 is TGTGCCAGCAGCTTAGCCGGACAGGGGGCGCTTGGCTACACCTTC.

The chain employs TRBV24-1 and TRBJ1-5; D not certain. V lost 7 bases, J lost 0 bases, and 6 bases lay in between. CDR3 length: 13 residues. Germline V gives CDR1 KGHDR, CDR2 SFDVKD. Here the CDR3 DNA reads TGTGCCACCAGGGGATATAGCAATCAGCCCCAGCATTTT. Amino acid sequence: CATRGYSNQPQHF.

The gene calls are TRBV5-1 and TRBJ2-5; D call uncertain. V was trimmed by 4 bases and J by 6 bases, leaving 10 bases between them. The CDR3 length is 12 residues. Germline loops: CDR1 SGHRS, CDR2 YFSETQ. This CDR3 is CASSEDGQTQYF. DNA for the CDR3: TGCGCCAGCAGCGAGGACGGACAGACCCAGTACTTC.

This clonotype was seen a handful of times. The rearrangement links TRBV11-2 to TRBJ2-5, with 10 positions matching TRBD1. V lost 7 bases and J lost 4; bases outside the gene matches: 3. CDR1 and CDR2 from the germline V gene are SGHAT and FQNNGV. The CDR3 length is 13 residues. The CDR3 loop reads CASTRDRGETQYF. As DNA, the CDR3 is TGTGCCAGCACCAGGGACAGGGGAGAGACCCAGTACTTC.

This clonotype was counted many times. The chain uses TRBV16 and TRBJ1-1; the match to TRBD1 covers 7 bases. This CDR3 region has 13 residues. Looked up from germline, CDR1 is KGHSY and CDR2 is FQNENV. V shed 7 bases and J 1 base; nucleotides not matched to a gene: 3. CDR3 DNA sequence: TGTGCCAGCAATTACAGGGGGAACACTGAAGCTTTCTTT. Its translation: CASNYRGNTEAFF. The variable domain in full, completed from reference TRBV16 and TRBJ1-1, reads GEEVAQTPKHLVRGEGQKAKLYCAPIKGHSYVFWYQQVLKNEFKFLISFQNENVFDETGMPKERFSAKCLPNSPCSLEIQATKLEDSAVYFCASNYRGNTEAFFGQGTRLTVV.

This clonotype came up many times. The V gene is TRBV15, the J gene TRBJ2-1; unclear D gene. There are 16 residues in the CDR3. With 5 bases removed from V and 4 bases from J, the gap between germline ends came to 18 bases. In germline, CDR1 is LNHNV, CDR2 YYDKDF (reference sequence). The CDR3 reads CATSQIEYPEYNEQFF. In DNA form, the CDR3 reads TGTGCCACCAGCCAGATTGAATATCCAGAATACAATGAGCAGTTCTTC.

Ten or more counts support this clonotype. V and J are TRBV7-8 and TRBJ1-2; D possibly corresponds to TRBD1 (6 bases). The CDR3 extends over 13 amino acids. Germline CDR1 is SGHVS and CDR2 is FQNEAQ. Trimming pared 4 bases from V and 4 bases from J, leaving 10 bases between. CDR3 coding DNA: TGTGCCAGCAGCTCCGGACAGATCTATGGCTACACCTTC. Translating it yields CASSSGQIYGYTF.

This clonotype is a singleton in its sample. The CDR3 loop reads CASKPTANSPLHF. The DNA for the CDR3 is TGTGCCAGCAAACCCACGGCCAATTCACCCCTCCACTTT. The gene calls are TRBV2 and TRBJ1-6; D gene ambiguous. Germline-derived CDR1 and CDR2 are SNHLY and FYNNEI. V lost 7 bases to trimming and J lost 7 bases, with 11 bases between them. The CDR3 consists of 13 residues.

As for this clonotype: One end of the junction varies from germline; a read error may be responsible. The chain combines TRBV7-6 with TRBJ1-1; D is undetermined. Germline loops: CDR1 SGHVS, CDR2 FNYEAQ. The CDR3 contains 11 residues. The CDR3 DNA reads as TGTACCAGCAGCTTGAACACTGAAGCTTTCTTT. As protein: CTSSLNTEAFF.

The chain couples TRBV6-5 to TRBJ2-3; D uncertain. Germline CDR1 and CDR2: MNHEY and SVGAGI. With 4 bases removed from V and 1 base from J, the gap between germline ends came to 12 bases. CDR3 size: 15 residues. For the CDR3, the DNA is TGTGCCAGCAGTTTAGGCAGGACCCGCACAGATACGCAGTATTTT. Its protein is CASSLGRTRTDTQYF.

The V call is TRBV6-1, the J call TRBJ2-6; D perhaps matches TRBD2 (6 bases). The CDR3 spans 17 residues. From germline, CDR1 is MNHNS and CDR2 SASEGT. V lost 5 bases and J lost 0, with 14 bases in between. As DNA, the CDR3 is TGTGCCAGCAGTACCCGTCGGGGACTCTCTGGGGCCAACGTCCTGACTTTC. It translates to CASSTRRGLSGANVLTF.

Note on this clonotype: This clone may be a read error of a much larger clone one base away. V and J are TRBV7-2 and TRBJ2-7; D is ambiguous. The CDR3 runs 12 residues. Trimming pared 2 bases from V and 6 bases from J, leaving 8 bases between. Germline values: CDR1 SGHTA, CDR2 FQGNSA. CDR3 coding DNA: TGTGCCAGCAGCTTAATCGTCCGCGAGCAGTACTTC. Translation: CASSLIVREQYF.

This clonotype was observed at least ten times. The chain joins TRBV19 to TRBJ1-2, with a weak D call TRBD1 (5 bases). CDR1 and CDR2 (germline): LNHDA, SQIVND (reference sequence). V lost 6 bases and J 7 bases, leaving 15 bases between the germline ends. CDR3 size: 13 residues. In DNA form, the CDR3 reads TGTGCCAGTAGGCCGGGACCTAGATCTGGCTACACCTTC. Amino acid sequence: CASRPGPRSGYTF. The full variable domain, with the rest looked up from reference TRBV19 and TRBJ1-2, is DGGITQSPKYLFRKEGQNVTLSCEQNLNHDAMYWYRQDPGQGLRLIYYSQIVNDFQKGDIAEGYSVSREKKESFPLTVTSAQKNPTAFYLCASRPGPRSGYTFGSGTRLTVV.

This clonotype was seen a handful of times. CDR3 sequence reads: CASSRRDSSSYNSPLHF. The DNA for the CDR3 is TGTGCCAGTAGTAGAAGGGACTCGAGCTCCTATAATTCACCCCTCCACTTT. The rearrangement uses TRBV19 and TRBJ1-6; D perhaps matches TRBD1 (5 bases). This CDR3 is built from 17 residues. Trimming shortened V by 4 bases and J by 0 bases, and 13 bases separated the two germline ends. Per germline, CDR1 LNHDA and CDR2 SQIVND (reference sequence).

Only one count was recorded for this clonotype. This chain uses TRBV7-4 with TRBJ1-2, with D perhaps TRBD1 or TRBD2 (5 bases each). Judging by the DNA end, TRBJ2-5 fits better; the J call may be wrong. Germline-derived CDR1 and CDR2 are SGHVT and SQSDAQ. The CDR3 runs 15 residues. CDR3 loop: CASSTDGTQVETQYF. CDR3 DNA sequence: TGTGCCAGCAGCACCGACGGGACCCAGGTGGAGACCCAGTACTTC.

This clonotype was picked up many times. The chain is built from TRBV10-3 and TRBJ2-2; 9 nucleotides agree with TRBD1. V dropped 7 bases and J dropped 1; count of bases not matched to a gene: 4. The CDR3 length is 15 residues. The germline CDR1 and CDR2 sequences are ENHRY and SYGVKD. CDR3 sequence (DNA): TGTGCCATCAAACCGGGACAGGGGAACACCGGGGAGCTGTTTTTT. Its translation is CAIKPGQGNTGELFF.

This clonotype was observed a handful of times. A junction boundary mismatches the germline segment, possibly from a read error. The chain carries TRBV10-3 and TRBJ2-7, with TRBD1 identical over 7 bases. CDR1 and CDR2 (germline): ENHRY, SYGVKD. This CDR3 contains 16 residues. The CDR3 DNA reads TGTGCCAGCAGTGAATTTAGGGGACAGCGCACCTACGAGCAGTACTTC. It translates to CASSEFRGQRTYEQYF.

This clonotype was detected a few times. V is TRBV11-1 and J is TRBJ2-1; 8 nucleotides agree with TRBD2. The CDR3 totals 16 residues. The ends lost 2 bases at V and 3 bases at J; junction bases unmatched: 6. Germline loops: CDR1 SGHAT, CDR2 FQDESV (reference sequence). Written as DNA, the CDR3 is TGTGCCAGCAGCTTATTCTTGCGGGAGGACTACAATGAGCAGTTCTTC. This encodes CASSLFLREDYNEQFF.

This clonotype was detected ten times or more. This chain joins TRBV29-1 and TRBJ2-1, with D possibly being TRBD1 or TRBD2 (5 bases each). The CDR3 is made up of 13 amino acids. Trimming left V 2 bases short and J 10 bases short, with 15 bases between. Germline values: CDR1 SQVTM, CDR2 ANQGSEA. The CDR3 DNA sequence: TGCAGCGTTGAAAGGGGAGTGGCGACAGAGCAGTTCTTC. This sequence encodes CSVERGVATEQFF.

The chain couples TRBV2 to TRBJ2-7, with 13 bases fitting TRBD2. V lost 6 bases, J lost 2 bases, and 1 base stayed unmatched. CDR3 length: 14 amino acids. The germline CDR1 and CDR2 sequences are SNHLY and FYNNEI. As DNA, the CDR3 is TGTGCCAGCAGGGGGACTAGCGGGGCCTACGAGCAGTACTTC. Protein sequence: CASRGTSGAYEQYF.

V gene TRBV11-3 combines with J gene TRBJ1-1, with D hard to call. Trimming cost V 4 bases and J 6 bases, with 12 bases left between them. This CDR3 is built from 13 residues. The germline V gene has CDR1 SGHNT and CDR2 YENEEA. The CDR3 here is CASSSGSRAEAFF. The CDR3 nucleotides read TGTGCCAGCAGCTCCGGCTCCAGAGCTGAAGCTTTCTTT.

This chain links TRBV6-1 with TRBJ2-7, with 10 nucleotides matching TRBD1. CDR3 size: 15 residues. The V gene's germline CDR1 is MNHNS and CDR2 SASEGT. V lost 5 bases to trimming and J lost 3 bases; unmatched junction nucleotides: 7. In nucleotides, the CDR3 is TGTGCCAGCAGTCCCACGGGACAGGGGCTCTACGAGCAGTACTTC. Its translation is CASSPTGQGLYEQYF.

V and J are TRBV19 and TRBJ2-1; TRBD1 agrees at 10 bases. Germline CDR1 is LNHDA and CDR2 is SQIVND (reference sequence). The CDR3 has 18 amino acids. J was trimmed by 7 bases and V by 1 base; bases with no gene match: 13. The CDR3 spells CASSIVKSLTGGLNEQFF. DNA for the CDR3: TGTGCCAGTAGTATAGTAAAGTCTTTGACAGGGGGCTTGAATGAGCAGTTCTTC.

This clonotype was seen only a few times. The chain has TRBV20-1 and TRBJ2-1, with 11 bases lining up with TRBD2. This CDR3 contains 16 residues. Trimming took 5 bases from V and 4 from J; bases not matched to a gene: 10. The germline V gene encodes CDR1 DFQATT and CDR2 SNEGSKA (reference sequence). The CDR3 protein is CSAPQLAGDGYNEQFF. As DNA, the CDR3 is TGCAGTGCTCCACAACTAGCGGGAGACGGGTACAATGAGCAGTTCTTC.

This clonotype was counted a few times. The V gene is TRBV11-2, the J gene TRBJ2-7, with a weak D call TRBD1 (6 bases). There are 16 residues in the CDR3. Germline CDR1 and CDR2: SGHAT and FQNNGV. The V end lost 3 bases, the J end lost 2 bases, and 17 bases lay between the germline ends. Here the CDR3 reads CASSFREETGAYEQYF. The CDR3 DNA follows: TGTGCCAGCAGCTTCAGAGAAGAGACAGGCGCCTACGAGCAGTACTTC.

V gene TRBV20-1 combines with J gene TRBJ2-7, with 10 bases aligning to TRBD2. CDR1 and CDR2 from the germline V gene are DFQATT and SNEGSKA (reference sequence). V lost 0 bases, J lost 1 base, and 9 bases stayed unmatched. CDR3 length: 17 residues. The CDR3 DNA sequence: TGCAGTGCTAGAGACGGCCGGGTGACTAGCGGGTCCTACGAGCAGTACTTC. Translating gives CSARDGRVTSGSYEQYF.